These T cell receptor beta chains were read from a single sample in a study of a mutant IDH1 vaccine in newly diagnosed glioma. This table comes from immunoSEQ multiplex PCR, and its TCRdb copy is limited to in-frame clones, with some not included. In the table there are fewer than 30,000 clones, about three quarters of which are singletons. No antigen has been assigned to these receptors. The sample here was PBMCs, taken from a glioma patient whose treatment included an IDH1 peptide vaccine. These receptors all stem from a man between 35 and 55 years old with glioma. CDR3s include the opening cysteine and the closing phenylalanine or tryptophan. Fields, in order: D gene, clone size, V gene, J gene, CDR3 DNA, CDR3 protein. The D gene is left open where the match is weak. Clone size appears in some rows only: once, few, many, or a class for an expanded clone.

D gene: TRBD1
clone size: -
V gene: TRBV27
J gene: TRBJ2-7
CDR3 DNA: TGTGCCAGCAGTTTAACCACGGACAGGCGGTACGAGCAGTACTTC
CDR3 protein: CASSLTTDRRYEQYF

D gene: -
clone size: -
V gene: TRBV27
J gene: TRBJ2-1
CDR3 DNA: TGTGCCAGCACCCAGGGGAGGCGTTTTGGTGAGCAGTTCTTC
CDR3 protein: CASTQGRRFGEQFF

D gene: -
clone size: -
V gene: TRBV27
J gene: TRBJ2-2
CDR3 DNA: TGTGCCAGCACGACTAGGCGGTTCTTTTACACCGGGGAGCTGTTTTTT
CDR3 protein: CASTTRRFFYTGELFF

D gene: TRBD2
clone size: -
V gene: TRBV10-1
J gene: TRBJ2-3
CDR3 DNA: TGCGCCAGCAGTGAGTCCGGGGGGGACGATACGCAGTATTTT
CDR3 protein: CASSESGGDDTQYF

D gene: TRBD1
clone size: -
V gene: TRBV11-3
J gene: TRBJ2-1
CDR3 DNA: TGTGCCAGCAGCCAACGGGGGACAGGGGGCAATGAGCAGTTCTTC
CDR3 protein: CASSQRGTGGNEQFF

D gene: TRBD2
clone size: -
V gene: TRBV7-2
J gene: TRBJ2-1
CDR3 DNA: TGTGCCAGCAGCCCCCTCTCCGGGACTAGTTCATTCTTC
CDR3 protein: CASSPLSGTSSFF

D gene: -
clone size: -
V gene: TRBV10-1
J gene: TRBJ1-1
CDR3 DNA: TGCGCCAGCAGTGAGTCTGGACGGAACACTGAAGCTTTCTTT
CDR3 protein: CASSESGRNTEAFF

D gene: -
clone size: -
V gene: TRBV27
J gene: TRBJ1-1
CDR3 DNA: TGTGCCAGCAGGGGGGCCTATTCTGAAGCTTTCTTT
CDR3 protein: CASRGAYSEAFF

D gene: TRBD2
clone size: few
V gene: TRBV11-2
J gene: TRBJ2-3
CDR3 DNA: TGTGCCAGCAGCACCACTAGCGGACGCACAGATACGCAGTATTTT
CDR3 protein: CASSTTSGRTDTQYF

D gene: TRBD1
clone size: -
V gene: TRBV7-8
J gene: TRBJ1-1
CDR3 DNA: TGTGCCAGCAGCTTAGGGACAGGGAACACTGAAGCTTTCTTT
CDR3 protein: CASSLGTGNTEAFF

D gene: TRBD1
clone size: -
V gene: TRBV19
J gene: TRBJ1-2
CDR3 DNA: TGTGCCAGTAGTATAGTGGGGACAGTAGAATCCTATGGCTACACCTTC
CDR3 protein: CASSIVGTVESYGYTF

D gene: -
clone size: -
V gene: TRBV6-6
J gene: TRBJ1-2
CDR3 DNA: TGTGCCAGCACCTCAGTAACCGAAACGCGCGCGAGTGGCTACACCTTC
CDR3 protein: CASTSVTETRASGYTF

D gene: -
clone size: -
V gene: TRBV29-1
J gene: TRBJ2-7
CDR3 DNA: TGCAGCGCCACCCTGGGGCCCTCGGAGGGGGAGCAGTACTTC
CDR3 protein: CSATLGPSEGEQYF

D gene: TRBD1
clone size: once
V gene: TRBV7-8
J gene: TRBJ2-1
CDR3 DNA: TGTGCCAGCAGCCCAGGGACAGGGGGAAACAATGAGCAGTTCTTC
CDR3 protein: CASSPGTGGNNEQFF

D gene: TRBD1
clone size: -
V gene: TRBV6-1
J gene: TRBJ1-1
CDR3 DNA: TGTGCCAGCAGTGATTCCGGACAGGGGAGAACTGAAGCTTTCTTT
CDR3 protein: CASSDSGQGRTEAFF

D gene: TRBD2
clone size: -
V gene: TRBV7-9
J gene: TRBJ2-5
CDR3 DNA: TGTGCCAGCAGCTTAGGATCGGGAGGGGAGACCCAGTACTTC
CDR3 protein: CASSLGSGGETQYF

D gene: TRBD2
clone size: -
V gene: TRBV9
J gene: TRBJ2-3
CDR3 DNA: TGTGCCAGCAGCGTACTGGGGAGGGGCCCCGGGGATACGCAGTATTTT
CDR3 protein: CASSVLGRGPGDTQYF

D gene: -
clone size: -
V gene: TRBV19
J gene: TRBJ1-1
CDR3 DNA: TGTGCCAGTAGTGATATACAGGGAACTGAAGCTTTCTTT
CDR3 protein: CASSDIQGTEAFF

D gene: TRBD1
clone size: once
V gene: TRBV6-1
J gene: TRBJ1-3
CDR3 DNA: TGTGCCAGCAGTGTAGGTTCAGGGGGCGCATCTGGAAACACCATATATTTT
CDR3 protein: CASSVGSGGASGNTIYF

D gene: TRBD2
clone size: -
V gene: TRBV2
J gene: TRBJ2-6
CDR3 DNA: TGTGCCAGCAGCCTAGCGGGAACTGGGGCCAACGTCCTGACTTTC
CDR3 protein: CASSLAGTGANVLTF

D gene: -
clone size: -
V gene: TRBV5-8
J gene: TRBJ1-4
CDR3 DNA: TGTGCCAGCAGCCCTGTACGGGGAGAAAAACTGTTTTTT
CDR3 protein: CASSPVRGEKLFF

D gene: -
clone size: -
V gene: TRBV6-5
J gene: TRBJ2-6
CDR3 DNA: TGTGCCAGCCGAGAAATTGGGGCCAACGTCCTGACTTTC
CDR3 protein: CASREIGANVLTF

D gene: TRBD1
clone size: -
V gene: TRBV7-8
J gene: TRBJ2-5
CDR3 DNA: TGTGCCAGCAGCTTTCGGGACAGGGGAGCCTTTGGGACCCAGTACTTC
CDR3 protein: CASSFRDRGAFGTQYF

D gene: -
clone size: -
V gene: TRBV4-3
J gene: TRBJ1-1
CDR3 DNA: TGCGCCAGCAGCCAAGGGAACGGGGGGGACATGAACACTGAAGCTTTCTTT
CDR3 protein: CASSQGNGGDMNTEAFF

D gene: -
clone size: few
V gene: TRBV6-5
J gene: TRBJ1-1
CDR3 DNA: TGTGCCAGCAGTTACTCGTCCGCTCAGAACACTGAAGCTTTCTTT
CDR3 protein: CASSYSSAQNTEAFF

D gene: TRBD1
clone size: once
V gene: TRBV11-2
J gene: TRBJ1-1
CDR3 DNA: TGTGCCAGCAGCGACACAGGGGATTCTTCGTACACTGAAGCTTTCTTT
CDR3 protein: CASSDTGDSSYTEAFF

D gene: -
clone size: -
V gene: TRBV11-2
J gene: TRBJ1-3
CDR3 DNA: TGTGCCAGCAGCTTAACAGGGAAGGGATACTCTGGAAACACCATATATTTT
CDR3 protein: CASSLTGKGYSGNTIYF

D gene: -
clone size: -
V gene: TRBV7-9
J gene: TRBJ2-3
CDR3 DNA: TGTGCCAGCAGTAGGGGAACAGATACGCAGTATTTT
CDR3 protein: CASSRGTDTQYF

D gene: -
clone size: once
V gene: TRBV4-3
J gene: TRBJ2-3
CDR3 DNA: TGCGCCAGCAGCCTTATGGCACAGAGCACAGATACGCAGTATTTT
CDR3 protein: CASSLMAQSTDTQYF

D gene: -
clone size: -
V gene: TRBV19
J gene: TRBJ2-7
CDR3 DNA: TGTGCCAGTAGTATAGTCCTCATATACCCGGGCGCATACGAGCAGTACTTC
CDR3 protein: CASSIVLIYPGAYEQYF

D gene: -
clone size: once
V gene: TRBV30
J gene: TRBJ1-5
CDR3 DNA: TGTGCCTGGAGTGTGAAGAGGGGGGTAGGAGCCCAGCATTTT
CDR3 protein: CAWSVKRGVGAQHF

D gene: -
clone size: few
V gene: TRBV2
J gene: TRBJ1-1
CDR3 DNA: TGTGCCAGCAGTGAAACTCAGGGACCAAACACTGAAGCTTTCTTT
CDR3 protein: CASSETQGPNTEAFF

D gene: -
clone size: -
V gene: TRBV6-6
J gene: TRBJ1-2
CDR3 DNA: TGTGCCAGCAGAGGCTCCGACAGCCACAACTATGGCTACACCTTC
CDR3 protein: CASRGSDSHNYGYTF

D gene: -
clone size: -
V gene: TRBV10-3
J gene: TRBJ2-1
CDR3 DNA: TGTGCCATCATAAGCCAGAGGGGTGAGCAGTTCTTC
CDR3 protein: CAIISQRGEQFF

D gene: -
clone size: few
V gene: TRBV27
J gene: TRBJ1-1
CDR3 DNA: TGTGCCAGCAGATTAGGGTATGAGAACACTGAAGCTTTCTTT
CDR3 protein: CASRLGYENTEAFF

D gene: TRBD1
clone size: -
V gene: TRBV7-2
J gene: TRBJ1-4
CDR3 DNA: TGTGCCAGCAGCCCACAGGGGATGAGTGAAAAACTGTTTTTT
CDR3 protein: CASSPQGMSEKLFF

D gene: -
clone size: -
V gene: TRBV20-1
J gene: TRBJ1-1
CDR3 DNA: TGCAGTGCCCTTAGGGGACCTGAAGCTTTCTTT
CDR3 protein: CSALRGPEAFF

D gene: -
clone size: once
V gene: TRBV5-6
J gene: TRBJ2-3
CDR3 DNA: TGTGCCAGCAGGGGTGGGGCTAGCGCGCAGTATTTT
CDR3 protein: CASRGGASAQYF

D gene: TRBD2
clone size: -
V gene: TRBV13
J gene: TRBJ2-1
CDR3 DNA: TGTGCCAGCAGCCCGGGACTAGCGGGATATGAGCAGTTCTTC
CDR3 protein: CASSPGLAGYEQFF

D gene: TRBD2
clone size: few
V gene: TRBV6-5
J gene: TRBJ2-1
CDR3 DNA: TGTGCCAGCAGTTACCCTGGGCGGGAGGAGCAGTTCTTC
CDR3 protein: CASSYPGREEQFF

D gene: -
clone size: -
V gene: TRBV21-1
J gene: TRBJ1-1
CDR3 DNA: TGTGCCAGCAGCCCTGAACCGGGGTTCAATGAAATAAAGAACACTGAAGCTTTCTTT
CDR3 protein: CASSPEPGFNEIKNTEAFF

D gene: TRBD1
clone size: -
V gene: TRBV4-2
J gene: TRBJ1-3
CDR3 DNA: TGTGCCAGCAGCCCCCGACAGGGGGCTGGAAACACCATATATTTT
CDR3 protein: CASSPRQGAGNTIYF

D gene: -
clone size: -
V gene: TRBV19
J gene: TRBJ1-2
CDR3 DNA: TGTGCCAGTAGTATGAAGCCGATGAACCATGGCTACACCTTC
CDR3 protein: CASSMKPMNHGYTF

D gene: -
clone size: -
V gene: TRBV11-2
J gene: TRBJ2-7
CDR3 DNA: TGTGCCAGCAGCTTAGGAGGTCAGCTTTACGAGCAGTACTTC
CDR3 protein: CASSLGGQLYEQYF

D gene: -
clone size: -
V gene: TRBV5-4
J gene: TRBJ2-1
CDR3 DNA: TGTGCCAGCAGCTTGGGTAATGAGCAGTTCTTC
CDR3 protein: CASSLGNEQFF

D gene: TRBD2
clone size: -
V gene: TRBV7-9
J gene: TRBJ2-1
CDR3 DNA: TGTGCCAGCAGCTCTAGCGGGAGGTTATACAATGAGCAGTTCTTC
CDR3 protein: CASSSSGRLYNEQFF

D gene: -
clone size: -
V gene: TRBV7-6
J gene: TRBJ1-6
CDR3 DNA: TGTGCCAGCAGCTCCCGAGGCTCCTATAATTCACCCCTCCACTTT
CDR3 protein: CASSSRGSYNSPLHF

D gene: -
clone size: -
V gene: TRBV2
J gene: TRBJ1-6
CDR3 DNA: TGTGCCAGCAGAGACTTACTCTCCTATAATTCACCCCTCCACTTT
CDR3 protein: CASRDLLSYNSPLHF

D gene: -
clone size: -
V gene: TRBV7-2
J gene: TRBJ1-5
CDR3 DNA: TGTGCCAGCAGCTTGGGGGGGATGGGGCAGCCCCAGCATTTT
CDR3 protein: CASSLGGMGQPQHF

D gene: -
clone size: -
V gene: TRBV13
J gene: TRBJ2-3
CDR3 DNA: TGTGCCAGCAGCCCCATGCAGGGTAGCACAGATACGCAGTATTTT
CDR3 protein: CASSPMQGSTDTQYF

D gene: TRBD2
clone size: -
V gene: TRBV9
J gene: TRBJ2-1
CDR3 DNA: TGTGCCAGCAGCGTAAGCGGGACCTCCTACAATGAGCAGTTCTTC
CDR3 protein: CASSVSGTSYNEQFF

D gene: TRBD1
clone size: few
V gene: TRBV13
J gene: TRBJ2-3
CDR3 DNA: TGTGCCAGCAGCTTATCCGGGACAGGCACAGATACGCAGTATTTT
CDR3 protein: CASSLSGTGTDTQYF

D gene: TRBD2
clone size: -
V gene: TRBV5-1
J gene: TRBJ2-3
CDR3 DNA: TGCGCCAGCAGGTCCGGGACTAGCGGGAATGTAGGAGATACGCAGTATTTT
CDR3 protein: CASRSGTSGNVGDTQYF

D gene: -
clone size: -
V gene: TRBV21-1
J gene: TRBJ2-3
CDR3 DNA: TGTGCCAGCAGCAAATCCACAGATACGCAGTATTTT
CDR3 protein: CASSKSTDTQYF

D gene: TRBD2
clone size: few
V gene: TRBV7-9
J gene: TRBJ2-5
CDR3 DNA: TGTGCCAGCAGACGGACTAGCGGAAAAGAGACCCAGTACTTC
CDR3 protein: CASRRTSGKETQYF